This T cell receptor beta chain appears in the sequencing data of a study of shared clonotypes between healthy human individuals (dated by TCRdb to 2018 to 2020). At the level of the whole study: A few men and two women, aged 18 to 49 years, made up the cohort. Different laboratories and diverse techniques were used to prepare libraries and sequence TCR repertoires, to increase sequencing depth and limit assay-specific biases. Per donor, leukapheresis produced somewhere between about 0.94 and 8.9 billion PBMCs. To estimate repertoire size and how much clonotypes are shared between individuals, the study performed deep sequencing of blood TCR repertoires from 4 to 6 healthy adults. For each donor, three plates each were used for CD4 naive and CD4 memory, two plates were used for CD8 naive, and one plate was used for CD8 memory.

Overall study outcomes, separate from this receptor: Sampling was restricted to blood, and TCR repertoires in tissue are likely to differ from TCR repertoires in blood. About 4.5% of naive CD4, more than 3% of naive CD8, roughly 2.4% of memory CD4, and roughly 0.4% of memory CD8 clonotypes were shared across a few donors. Higher generation probabilities were observed for clonotypes shared by all four sorted-subset donors than for non-shared clonotypes. Incomplete sequencing was indicated by rarefaction of sorted-subset datasets, despite the large sequencing depth. Because the study included only a small number of donors, the genetic and exposure-history diversity represented was limited. Estimated clonotype richness was generally larger for naive than for memory subsets. Based on pairwise subsampling, the degree of clonotype sharing among donors was expected to be affected by sequencing depth.

The donors were healthy, HIV-negative adults who had no recently reported acute infections or vaccinations. Every donor was a Caucasian adult residing in Nashville, Tennessee, USA. CD4+ T cells were enriched through magnetic negative selection, after which naive cells were positively selected on CD45RA and the remaining negative fraction served as the memory subset. After blood collection by leukapheresis, PBMCs were isolated using Ficoll-Histopaque density gradient centrifugation and then cryopreserved in the vapor phase of liquid nitrogen. Analytical flow cytometry was used to check the purity and quantity of every magnetically sorted T cell population. From each sorted fraction, genomic DNA was isolated and quantified by UV absorbance on a Nanodrop 2000c. This clone was recorded once. What antigen it recognizes has not been identified. The input lacks base qualities; no much larger clone sits a single base away.

Taken from cysteine to phenylalanine, the CDR3 has 15 residues. Just CDR3 DNA is preserved here, 45 bases in frame from base 1. The junction shows trimming of 4 bases on V and 7 bases on J, and the gene matches do not reach 12 bases of it. In the germline V gene (reference sequence), CDR1 corresponds to SGHKS and CDR2 to YYEKEE. TCR CDR3 regions were amplified from genomic DNA by multiplex PCR using the deep immunoSEQ assay. For each cell subset, the extracted genomic DNA was distributed evenly across all wells of several immunoSEQ 96-well plates, and each plate served as one replicate. Each replicate PCR for sorted subsets received about 180 ng genomic DNA, equal to tens of thousands of T cell genomes. The purified libraries were quantified using a Qubit 3.0 fluorometer, sized with a Bioanalyzer 2100, and then quantified again using the KAPA Library Quantification kit. Every immunoSEQ 96-well plate was sequenced on a separate single-read 150-cycle Illumina NextSeq 550 flow cell. As for how the authors treated the data: Because only junctional sequences without quality scores were contained in the immunoSEQ output, filtering matching that applied to full-length reads could not be performed. To assign V/J genes and CDR3, sequences were annotated using PyIR, a Python wrapper for IgBLAST v1.9, with IMGT germline references. Reads were removed for weak V/J assignments (E-value above 1e-6), missing CDR3, stop codons, out-of-frame junctions, or ambiguous translated residues. V3J clonotypes were defined by identical inferred V gene, J gene, and CDR3 amino acid sequence. Percentage overlap between repertoires was calculated by dividing the number of shared unique clonotypes by the size of the smaller repertoire. Three approaches were used to assess repertoire richness: RTK rarefaction, the Chao1 estimator, and Recon v2.1 estimates of unobserved clonotypes. OLGA was used to compute generation probabilities for all TCRbeta clonotypes that the gDNA method yielded from a few donors. Sourced from immuneACCESS, this table was stored by TCRdb with only in-frame sequences that have V and J called. A share of the clones is absent; for the studies checked, an unresolved V gene accounts for under half, and the remainder has no known explanation. V and J calls and clone size follow that table, whereas D and trimming were derived from the DNA. This sample gives 2.5 million or so clones in total; more than 80% of them show up just once. The ten largest make up 0.14% of the sample.

The receptor was isolated from a man between 18 and 35 years old in good health. The sequenced sample consisted of naive CD4+ T cells sorted from blood. The meaning of the sample's cell subset or site label: CD45RA+ positively selected. The chain was built from TRBV5-5 and TRBJ1-1, with 8 bases matching TRBD1. The CDR3 is CASSPSSGTGNEAFF. The DNA sequence reads TGTGCCAGCAGCCCATCATCCGGGACAGGTAATGAAGCTTTCTTT.